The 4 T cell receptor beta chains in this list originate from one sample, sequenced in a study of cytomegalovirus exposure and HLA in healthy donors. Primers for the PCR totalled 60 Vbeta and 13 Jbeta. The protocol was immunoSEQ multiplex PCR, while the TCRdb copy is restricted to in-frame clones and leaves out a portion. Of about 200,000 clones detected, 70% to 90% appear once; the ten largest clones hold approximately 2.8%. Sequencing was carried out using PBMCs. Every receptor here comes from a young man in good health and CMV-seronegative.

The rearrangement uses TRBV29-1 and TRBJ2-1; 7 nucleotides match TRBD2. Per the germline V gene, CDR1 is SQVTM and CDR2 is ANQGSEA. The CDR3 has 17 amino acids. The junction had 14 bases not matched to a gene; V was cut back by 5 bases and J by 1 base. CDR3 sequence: CSVPPGLPQLSYNEQFF. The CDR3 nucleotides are TGCAGCGTTCCTCCGGGACTACCACAGTTGTCCTACAATGAGCAGTTCTTC.

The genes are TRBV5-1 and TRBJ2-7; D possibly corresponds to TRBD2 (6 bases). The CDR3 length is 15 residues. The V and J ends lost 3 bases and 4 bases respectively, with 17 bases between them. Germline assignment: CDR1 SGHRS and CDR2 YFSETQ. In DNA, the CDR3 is TGCGCCAGCAGCTCGGATAGCGGACCAAGTTACGAGCAGTACTTC. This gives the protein CASSSDSGPSYEQYF.

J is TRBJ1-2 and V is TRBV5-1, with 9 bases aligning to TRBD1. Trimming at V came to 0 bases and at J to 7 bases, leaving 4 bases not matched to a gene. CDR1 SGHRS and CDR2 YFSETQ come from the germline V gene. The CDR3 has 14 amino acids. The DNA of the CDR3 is TGCGCCAGCAGCTTGGACGGGACAGGGTCTGGCTACACCTTC. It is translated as CASSLDGTGSGYTF.

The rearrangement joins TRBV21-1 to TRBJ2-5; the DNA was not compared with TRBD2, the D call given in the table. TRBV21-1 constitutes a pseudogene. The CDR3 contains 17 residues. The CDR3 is CASSKFRGGGKTETQYF. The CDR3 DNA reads TGTGCCAGCAGCAAATTTAGGGGAGGGGGTAAGACGGAGACCCAGTACTTC.